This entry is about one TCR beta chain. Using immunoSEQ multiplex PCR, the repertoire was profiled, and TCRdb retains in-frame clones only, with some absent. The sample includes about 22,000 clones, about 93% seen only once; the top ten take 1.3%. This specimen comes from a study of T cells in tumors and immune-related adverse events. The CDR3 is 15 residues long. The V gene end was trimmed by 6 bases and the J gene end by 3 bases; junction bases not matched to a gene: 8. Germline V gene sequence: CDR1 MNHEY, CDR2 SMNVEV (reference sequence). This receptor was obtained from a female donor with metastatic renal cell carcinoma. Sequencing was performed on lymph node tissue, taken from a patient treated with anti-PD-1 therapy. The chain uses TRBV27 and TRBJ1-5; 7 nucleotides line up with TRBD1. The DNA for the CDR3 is TGTGCCAGCAGACCACAGGGGAGAGTCAATCAGCCCCAGCATTTT. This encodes CASRPQGRVNQPQHF.